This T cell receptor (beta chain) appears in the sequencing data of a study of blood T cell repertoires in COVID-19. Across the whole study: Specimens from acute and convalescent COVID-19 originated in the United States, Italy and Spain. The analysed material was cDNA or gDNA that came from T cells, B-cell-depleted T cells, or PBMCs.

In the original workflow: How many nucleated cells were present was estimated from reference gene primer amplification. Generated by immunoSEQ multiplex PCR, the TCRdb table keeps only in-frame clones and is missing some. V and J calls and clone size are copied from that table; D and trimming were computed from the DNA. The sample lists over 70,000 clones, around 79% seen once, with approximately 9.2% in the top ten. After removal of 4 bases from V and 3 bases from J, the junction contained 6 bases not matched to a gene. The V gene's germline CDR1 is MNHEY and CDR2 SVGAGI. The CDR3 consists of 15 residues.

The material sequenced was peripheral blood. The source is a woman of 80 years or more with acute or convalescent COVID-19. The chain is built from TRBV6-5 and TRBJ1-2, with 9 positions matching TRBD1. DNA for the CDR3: TGTGCCAGCAGTTCACCGGGACAGGGATACTATGGCTACACCTTC. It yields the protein CASSSPGQGYYGYTF.